The 9 T cell receptor beta chains below come from one sample, sequenced in a study of blood T cell repertoires in COVID-19 (dated by TCRdb to about 2020). The protocol used for the library was the immunoSEQ multiplex PCR assay. TCRdb's version of the immuneACCESS table is confined to in-frame rearrangements and falls short of the full clone set. An unresolved V gene accounts for under half of the shortfall where checked; the remainder is of unknown origin. The sample records 300,000 to 350,000 clones, roughly 87% of which are singletons. The ten largest clones represent just under 9% of the sample. The specimen was PBMCs or T cells enriched from blood (not recorded which). Receptors were obtained from a woman younger than 30 who had recovered from COVID-19.

The genes are TRBV20-1 and TRBJ1-2; 7 bases match TRBD1. The ends lost 3 bases at V and 5 bases at J; junction bases unmatched: 9. The CDR3 has 14 amino acids. Germline V gives CDR1 DFQATT, CDR2 SNEGSKA (reference sequence). The CDR3 loop is CSASVRDRGYGYTF. CDR3 nucleotide sequence: TGCAGTGCTAGTGTAAGGGACAGAGGGTATGGCTACACCTTC.

The chain combines TRBV6-2 or TRBV6-3 with TRBJ2-2; possible D gene TRBD1, 6 bases. The CDR3 covers 16 residues. Trimming took off 5 bases at V and 6 bases at J, with 19 bases between the two ends. In germline, CDR1 is MNHEY, CDR2 SVGEGT. CDR3 loop: CASSRGQSSEAGELFF. The CDR3 coding sequence is TGTGCCAGCAGTAGGGGACAATCCTCAGAAGCCGGGGAGCTGTTTTTT.

The chain is built from TRBV6-4 and TRBJ2-6; tentatively, D is TRBD2 (5 bases). The CDR3 has 17 residues. Germline values: CDR1 MRHNA, CDR2 SNTAGT. V was pared by 2 bases and J by 0 bases, with 11 bases between. DNA for the CDR3: TGTGCCAGCAGTGACCCTAATAGCGTCTCTGGGGCCAACGTCCTGACTTTC. Its translation: CASSDPNSVSGANVLTF.

The chain employs TRBV10-3 and TRBJ2-5; 11 bases line up with TRBD2. V lost 6 bases and J lost 5; bases outside the gene matches: 17. Germline V gene sequence: CDR1 ENHRY, CDR2 SYGVKD. The CDR3 loop spans 18 amino acids. In nucleotides, the CDR3 is TGTGCCATCAGGGACAATTCCGTTAGCGGGAGGGCCGGGGAGACCCAGTACTTC. Its protein is CAIRDNSVSGRAGETQYF.

V usage is TRBV7-2 and J usage is TRBJ1-1, with a tentative D call TRBD1 (6 bases). V gave up 5 bases and J gave up 3 bases, with 13 bases separating them. The CDR3 is made up of 14 amino acids. CDR1 is SGHTA, CDR2 FQGNSA, per germline. CDR3 protein: CASSPDSWYTEAFF. CDR3 nucleotides: TGTGCCAGCAGCCCGGACAGCTGGTACACTGAAGCTTTCTTT.

The J gene is TRBJ2-2, the V gene TRBV7-2; possible D gene TRBD2, 6 bases. The CDR3 is 14 amino acids. From germline, CDR1 is SGHTA and CDR2 FQGNSA. Trimming took off 0 bases at V and 5 bases at J, with 7 bases between the two ends. CDR3 protein: CASSLAAGTGELFF. The DNA of the CDR3 is TGTGCCAGCAGCTTAGCGGCGGGGACCGGGGAGCTGTTTTTT.

This clone came up once. The V call is TRBV10-3, the J call TRBJ2-1, with 12 bases identical to TRBD2. The germline CDR1 and CDR2 sequences are ENHRY and SYGVKD. This CDR3 region has 18 residues. Trimming removed 7 bases from V and 0 bases from J; junction bases left unmatched: 10. The CDR3 reads CAINPGLAGSGSYNEQFF. The DNA of the CDR3 is TGTGCCATCAATCCGGGACTAGCGGGTTCTGGCTCCTACAATGAGCAGTTCTTC.

In this sample, this clone turned up once. This sequence joins TRBV7-8 and TRBJ2-1; TRBD1 agrees at 9 bases. CDR1 and CDR2 from the germline V gene are SGHVS and FQNEAQ. Trimming cost V 3 bases and J 6 bases; bases outside gene matches: 0. This CDR3 is 13 amino acids long. For the CDR3, the DNA is TGTGCCAGCAGCTTGGACAGGGGCAATGAGCAGTTCTTC. Encoded protein: CASSLDRGNEQFF.

The sample holds one count of this clone. The chain combines TRBV3-1 (or the pseudogene TRBV3-2) with TRBJ1-2; weak D call: TRBD1 (6 bases). The CDR3 totals 16 residues. The ends were cut back, 3 bases at V and 4 bases at J, with 18 bases in the middle. Germline lookup yields CDR1 LGHDT and CDR2 YNNKEL (reference sequence). In DNA, the CDR3 is TGTGCCAGCAGCCAGGTCGCGGGGGCGCCCGGCTATGGCTACACCTTC. Translated: CASSQVAGAPGYGYTF.